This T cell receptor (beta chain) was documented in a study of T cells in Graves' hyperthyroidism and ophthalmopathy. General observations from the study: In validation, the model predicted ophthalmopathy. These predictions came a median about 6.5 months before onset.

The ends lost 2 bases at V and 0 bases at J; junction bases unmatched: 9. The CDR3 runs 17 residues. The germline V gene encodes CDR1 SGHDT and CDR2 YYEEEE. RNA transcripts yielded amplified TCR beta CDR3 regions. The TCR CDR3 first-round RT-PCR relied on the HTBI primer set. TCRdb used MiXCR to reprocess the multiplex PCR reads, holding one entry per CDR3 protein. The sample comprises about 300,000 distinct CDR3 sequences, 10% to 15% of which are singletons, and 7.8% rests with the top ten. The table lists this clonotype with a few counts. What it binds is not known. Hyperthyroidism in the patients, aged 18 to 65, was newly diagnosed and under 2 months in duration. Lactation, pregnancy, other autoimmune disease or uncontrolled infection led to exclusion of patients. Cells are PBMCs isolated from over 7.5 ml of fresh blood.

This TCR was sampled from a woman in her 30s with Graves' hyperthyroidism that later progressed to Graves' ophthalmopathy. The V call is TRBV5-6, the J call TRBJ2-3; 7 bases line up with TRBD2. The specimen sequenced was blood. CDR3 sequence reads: CASSFPPLARSTDTQYF. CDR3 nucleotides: TGTGCCAGCAGCTTTCCCCCACTAGCGCGTAGCACAGATACGCAGTATTTT.